The sample holds many counts of the clone carrying this T cell receptor beta chain. Its antigen is unknown. This CDR3 is built from 17 residues. Germline V gene data show CDR1 as LGHNA and CDR2 as YNFKEQ. Losses at the gene ends were 3 bases for V and 5 bases for J; bases not matched to a gene: 14. These data are taken from a study of T-cell memory formation after mild COVID-19. TCRdb re-derived calls from the 5' RACE reads in MiXCR, one entry per CDR3 protein. The top ten hold approximately 2.8% of the sample, which has roughly 190,000 distinct CDR3 sequences, over 9.5% seen once. Study conclusions and caveats: Some SARS-CoV-2-responding clones were already detected in memory before infection.

This clonotype originated in a man between 18 and 35 years old who had mild COVID-19 (a few samples of this study predate the infection). Cell type and time point are not known. The genes are TRBV4-2 and TRBJ2-3; 7 bases map to TRBD2. What was sequenced was PBMCs or a T cell subset sorted from them (not recorded which). This CDR3 is CASSHPLGRGNIDTQYF. CDR3 in DNA: TGTGCCAGCAGCCACCCCCTCGGGCGGGGGAACATAGATACGCAGTATTTT.